This section outlines one T cell receptor (beta chain) sequence together with its context. Its antigen is undetermined. The CDR3 runs 15 residues. The V segment lost 3 bases and the J segment 6 bases; nucleotides outside the gene matches: 7. Germline V gives CDR1 MNHNY, CDR2 SVGAGI (reference sequence). The record originates from a study of T cell responses to AZD1222 COVID-19 vaccine. The study, taken as a whole, reports: Regions 160-218 and 743-854 held dominance among vaccine-associated CD4 TCRs, which spanned spike. The sample set comprised mostly white British donors with more females, and clonal diversity was possibly underestimated. Without day 14 samples, only post-peak T cell repertoires were studied. Of spike-specific TCRs, nearly half reportedly target regions left unmutated in variants.

The data were produced by immunoSEQ multiplex PCR, yet TCRdb's version contains in-frame clones alone and is incomplete. The table includes 95,000 to 150,000 clones, around 90% detected once. The genes are TRBV6-6 and TRBJ1-2; 10 bases line up with TRBD1. The sample was peripheral blood, taken on day 0 of MenACWY control vaccination. This clonotype was obtained from an adult in good health. The CDR3 sequence is CASSYLRTGGNGYTF. The CDR3 coding sequence is TGTGCCAGCAGTTATTTGAGGACAGGGGGTAATGGCTACACCTTC.